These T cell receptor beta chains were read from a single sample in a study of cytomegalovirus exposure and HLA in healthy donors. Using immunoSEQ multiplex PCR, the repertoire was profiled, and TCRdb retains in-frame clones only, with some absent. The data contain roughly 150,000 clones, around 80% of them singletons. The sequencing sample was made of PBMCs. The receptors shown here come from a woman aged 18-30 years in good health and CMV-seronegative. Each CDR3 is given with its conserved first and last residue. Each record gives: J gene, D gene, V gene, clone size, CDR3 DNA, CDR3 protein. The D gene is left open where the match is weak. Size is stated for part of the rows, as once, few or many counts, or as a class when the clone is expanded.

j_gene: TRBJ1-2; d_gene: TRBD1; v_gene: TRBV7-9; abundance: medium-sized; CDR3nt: TGTGCCAGCAGCTTAGGAGGGACAGGGCATGGCTACACCTTC; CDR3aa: CASSLGGTGHGYTF
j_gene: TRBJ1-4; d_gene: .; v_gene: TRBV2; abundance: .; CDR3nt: TGTGCCAGCAGTGGCAGGGGTCGGTATGAAAAACTGTTTTTT; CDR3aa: CASSGRGRYEKLFF
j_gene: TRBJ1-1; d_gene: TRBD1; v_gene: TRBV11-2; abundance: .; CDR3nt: TGTGCCAGCAGCTTAGGTGGGACAGGGTTCACTGAAGCTTTCTTT; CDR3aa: CASSLGGTGFTEAFF
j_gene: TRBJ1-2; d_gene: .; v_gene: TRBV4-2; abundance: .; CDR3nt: TGTGCCAGCAGCGAAAGAAGGGGGGGAAGCTATGGCTACACCTTC; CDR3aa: CASSERRGGSYGYTF
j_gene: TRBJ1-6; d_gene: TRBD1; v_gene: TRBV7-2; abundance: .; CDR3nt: TGTGCCAGCAGCCTGGTAGGGGGCAGCTCCTATAATTCACCCCTCCACTTT; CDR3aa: CASSLVGGSSYNSPLHF
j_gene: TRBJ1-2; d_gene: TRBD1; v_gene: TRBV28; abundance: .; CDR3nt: TGTGCCACCGGGACAGAGTATGGCTACACCTTC; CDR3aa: CATGTEYGYTF
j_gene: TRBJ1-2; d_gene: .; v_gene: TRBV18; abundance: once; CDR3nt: TGTGCCAGCTCACCGACGGCCGGGGGGGACTATGGCTACACCTTC; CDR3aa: CASSPTAGGDYGYTF
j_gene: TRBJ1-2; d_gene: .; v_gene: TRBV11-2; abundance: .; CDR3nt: TGTGCCAGCAGCCATCCCGGACAGTTCTATGGCTACACCTTC; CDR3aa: CASSHPGQFYGYTF
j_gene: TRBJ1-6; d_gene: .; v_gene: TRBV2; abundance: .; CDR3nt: TGTGCCTCGACAGTCACCTATAATTCACCCCTCCACTTT; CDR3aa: CASTVTYNSPLHF
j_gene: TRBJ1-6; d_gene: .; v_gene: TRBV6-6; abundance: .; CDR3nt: TGTGCCAGCAGTTCATTTGACCCTGAGGATTCACCCCTCCACTTT; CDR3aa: CASSSFDPEDSPLHF
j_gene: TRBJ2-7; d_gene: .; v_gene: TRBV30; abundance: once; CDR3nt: TGTGCCTGGAGTGTAAGCTTCCTCTACGAGCAGTACTTC; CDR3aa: CAWSVSFLYEQYF
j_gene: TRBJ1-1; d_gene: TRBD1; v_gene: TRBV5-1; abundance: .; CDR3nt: TGCGCCAGCAGCCAGGGGGGTTACACTGAAGCTTTCTTT; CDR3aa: CASSQGGYTEAFF
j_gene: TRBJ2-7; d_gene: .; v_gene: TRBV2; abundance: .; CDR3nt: TGTGCCAGCAGTGACAGGGTGGGTGAGCAGTACTTC; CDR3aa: CASSDRVGEQYF
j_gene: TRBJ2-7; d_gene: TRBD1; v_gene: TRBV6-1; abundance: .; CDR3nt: TGTGCCAGCAGGAAAACCGGGACAGGAACCTACGAGCAGTACTTC; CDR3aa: CASRKTGTGTYEQYF
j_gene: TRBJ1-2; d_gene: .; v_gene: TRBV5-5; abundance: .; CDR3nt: TGTGCCAGCAGTTTTAACAGCGGCTATGGCTACACCTTC; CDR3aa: CASSFNSGYGYTF
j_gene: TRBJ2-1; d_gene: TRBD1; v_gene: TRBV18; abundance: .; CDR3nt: TGTGCCAGCTCACCCCACAGGGGGGTCAATGAGCAGTTCTTC; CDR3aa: CASSPHRGVNEQFF
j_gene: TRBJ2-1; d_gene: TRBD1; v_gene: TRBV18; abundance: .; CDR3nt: TGTGCCAGCTCACCACCGGGGTTGATCGACAGGGGGCGGTCGGATGAGCAGTTCTTC; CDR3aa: CASSPPGLIDRGRSDEQFF
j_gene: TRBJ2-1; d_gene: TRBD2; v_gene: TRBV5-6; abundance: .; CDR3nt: TGTGCCAGCAGCCCGGGAGGGTTCTTTAATGAGCAGTTCTTC; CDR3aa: CASSPGGFFNEQFF
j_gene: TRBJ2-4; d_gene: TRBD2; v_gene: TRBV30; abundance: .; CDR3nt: TGTGCCTATAGCGGGGGGGCGTCCAAAAACATTCAGTACTTC; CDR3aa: CAYSGGASKNIQYF
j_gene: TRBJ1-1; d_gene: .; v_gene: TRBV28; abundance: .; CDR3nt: TGTGCCTCCTACTCAGGGGTGGACACTGAAGCTTTCTTT; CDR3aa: CASYSGVDTEAFF
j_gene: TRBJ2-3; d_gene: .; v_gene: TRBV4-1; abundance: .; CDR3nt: TGCGCCAGCAGCCAAGTGGGCTTGGTCGATACGCAGTATTTT; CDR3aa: CASSQVGLVDTQYF
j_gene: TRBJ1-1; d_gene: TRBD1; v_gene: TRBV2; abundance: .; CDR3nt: TGTGCCAGCAGCGAGGGGGCCCTGAACACTGAAGCTTTCTTT; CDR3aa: CASSEGALNTEAFF
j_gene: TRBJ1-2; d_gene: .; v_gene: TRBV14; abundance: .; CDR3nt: TGTGCCAGCAGCCCCGGGTGGAGGGACTATGGCTACACCTTC; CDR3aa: CASSPGWRDYGYTF
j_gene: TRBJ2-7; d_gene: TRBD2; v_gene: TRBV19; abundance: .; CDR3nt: TGTGCCAGTAGTATGCATACCTCGATAGCGGGATGGCGCTACGAGCAGTACTTC; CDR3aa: CASSMHTSIAGWRYEQYF
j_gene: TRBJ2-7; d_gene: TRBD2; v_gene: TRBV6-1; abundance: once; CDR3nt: TGTGCCAGCAGTGAAGCCGGACTAGCGGGGTCCCACAAGTACTTC; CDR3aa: CASSEAGLAGSHKYF
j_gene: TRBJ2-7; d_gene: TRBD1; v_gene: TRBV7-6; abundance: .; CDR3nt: TGTGCCACCGGGACAGCGGACCCCTACGAGCAGTACTTC; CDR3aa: CATGTADPYEQYF
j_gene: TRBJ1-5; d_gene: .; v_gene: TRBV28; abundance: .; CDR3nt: TGTGCCAGCAGTTTACACAGGGACAATCAGCCCCAGCATTTT; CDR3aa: CASSLHRDNQPQHF
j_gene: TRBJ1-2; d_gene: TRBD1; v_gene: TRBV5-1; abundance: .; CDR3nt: TGCGCCAGCAGCTGGGGACAGAACTATGGCTACACCTTC; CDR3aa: CASSWGQNYGYTF
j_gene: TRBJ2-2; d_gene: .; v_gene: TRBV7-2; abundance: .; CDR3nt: TGTGCCAGCAGTTTCGACTACCTCACCGGGGAGCTGTTTTTT; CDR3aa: CASSFDYLTGELFF
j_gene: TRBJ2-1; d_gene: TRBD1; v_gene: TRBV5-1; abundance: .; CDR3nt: TGCGCCAGCAGCTTCGGGGGACAGGGGGGCGTTGGAGAGCAGTTCTTC; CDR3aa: CASSFGGQGGVGEQFF
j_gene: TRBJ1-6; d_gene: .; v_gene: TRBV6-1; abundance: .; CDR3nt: TGTGCCAGCAGCCTTATGGGGGGGGATAATTCACCCCTCCACTTT; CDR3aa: CASSLMGGDNSPLHF
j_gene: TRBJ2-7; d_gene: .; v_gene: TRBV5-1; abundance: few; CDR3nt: TGCGCCAGCAGCCCTTTGGGTAGCGGCTACGAGCAGTACTTC; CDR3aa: CASSPLGSGYEQYF
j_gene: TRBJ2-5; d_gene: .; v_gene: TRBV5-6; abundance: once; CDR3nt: TGTGCCAGCAGCTTTATAGATCAAGAGACCCAGTACTTC; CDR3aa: CASSFIDQETQYF
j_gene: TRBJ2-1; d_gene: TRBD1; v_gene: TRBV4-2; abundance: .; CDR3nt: TGTGCCAGCAGCCTCCGGACAGGGGACTACAATGAGCAGTTCTTC; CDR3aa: CASSLRTGDYNEQFF
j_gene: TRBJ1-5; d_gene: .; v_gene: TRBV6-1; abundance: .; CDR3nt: TGTGCCAGCAGTGCCCTGGGGGGTTATAGCAATCAGCCCCAGCATTTT; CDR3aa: CASSALGGYSNQPQHF
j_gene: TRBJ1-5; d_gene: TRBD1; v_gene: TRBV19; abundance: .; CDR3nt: TGTGCCAGTAGGCCCCGGGACAGGGGCAGCTATCAGCCCCAGCATTTT; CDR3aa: CASRPRDRGSYQPQHF
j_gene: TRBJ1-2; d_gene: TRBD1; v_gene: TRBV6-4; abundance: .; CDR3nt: TGTGCGTTAGCCGGGCAGGGGGGCCCTAACTATGGCTACACCTTC; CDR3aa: CALAGQGGPNYGYTF
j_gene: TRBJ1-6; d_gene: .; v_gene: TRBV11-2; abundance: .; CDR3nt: TGTGCCAGCAGGCAAGAGTATTACTATAATTCACCCCTCCACTTT; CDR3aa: CASRQEYYYNSPLHF
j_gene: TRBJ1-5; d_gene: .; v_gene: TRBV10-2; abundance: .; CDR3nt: TGCGCCAGCCTGCCAGGGAAAAATCAGCCCCAGCATTTT; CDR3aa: CASLPGKNQPQHF
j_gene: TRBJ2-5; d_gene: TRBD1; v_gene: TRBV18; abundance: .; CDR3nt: TGTGCCAGCTCCCGACGACAGGGGAGACAAGAGACCCAGTACTTC; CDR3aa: CASSRRQGRQETQYF
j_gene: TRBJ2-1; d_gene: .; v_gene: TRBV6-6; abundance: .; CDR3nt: TGTGCCAGCAGTTACTCGGCCCGGAGCTCCTACAATGAGCAGTTCTTC; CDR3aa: CASSYSARSSYNEQFF
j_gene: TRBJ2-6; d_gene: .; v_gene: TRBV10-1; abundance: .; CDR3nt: TGCGCCAGCAGTGGGATGGGACTGACCTCTGGGGCCAACGTCCTGACTTTC; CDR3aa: CASSGMGLTSGANVLTF
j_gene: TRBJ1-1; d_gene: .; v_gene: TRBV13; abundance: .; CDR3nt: TGTGCCAGCAGCGCGACTCCCGCTAAGGAAGCTTTCTTT; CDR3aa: CASSATPAKEAFF
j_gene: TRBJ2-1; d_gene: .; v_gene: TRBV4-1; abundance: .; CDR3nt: TGCGCCAGCAGCCAAGAGTCTGTCAATGAGCAGTTCTTC; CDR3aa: CASSQESVNEQFF
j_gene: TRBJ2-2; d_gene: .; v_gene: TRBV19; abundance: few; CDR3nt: TGTGCCAGTAGTTTGCAAACAGGGAGCACCGGGGAGCTGTTTTTT; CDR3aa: CASSLQTGSTGELFF
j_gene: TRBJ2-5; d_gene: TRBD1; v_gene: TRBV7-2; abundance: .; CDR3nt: TGTGCCAGCAGCCTCCTGGGACAGGGGGCGAGAGAGACCCAGTACTTC; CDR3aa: CASSLLGQGARETQYF
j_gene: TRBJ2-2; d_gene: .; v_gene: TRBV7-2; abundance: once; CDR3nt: TGTGCCAGCAGCCCCCGCTGGCGGGCGGCCCCCGGGGAGCTGTTTTTT; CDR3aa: CASSPRWRAAPGELFF
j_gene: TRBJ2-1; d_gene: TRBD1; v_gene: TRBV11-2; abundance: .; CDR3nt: TGTGCCAGCAGCTGGGGACAGGGACACAATGAGCAGTTCTTC; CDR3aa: CASSWGQGHNEQFF
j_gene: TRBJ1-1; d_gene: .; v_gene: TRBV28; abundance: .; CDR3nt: TGTGCCAGCAGTTTATGGGGGGGAACTGAAGCTTTCTTT; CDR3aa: CASSLWGGTEAFF
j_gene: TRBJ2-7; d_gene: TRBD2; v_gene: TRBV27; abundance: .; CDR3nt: TGTGCCAGCAGACGTAGCGGGGGGTATCTTTACGAGCAGTACTTC; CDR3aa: CASRRSGGYLYEQYF
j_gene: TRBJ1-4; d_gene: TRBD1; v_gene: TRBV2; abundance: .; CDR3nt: TGTGCCAGCAAACAGGGGGCAACTAATGAAAAACTGTTTTTT; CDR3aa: CASKQGATNEKLFF
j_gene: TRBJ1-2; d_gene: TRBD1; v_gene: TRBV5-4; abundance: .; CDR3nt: TGTGCCAGCAGCGCAACAGGGGGAGGGTACGGCTACACCTTC; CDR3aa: CASSATGGGYGYTF
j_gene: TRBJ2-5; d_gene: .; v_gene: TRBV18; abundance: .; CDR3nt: TGTGCCAGCTCACCGCGACAGTCCCAAGAGACCCAGTACTTC; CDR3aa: CASSPRQSQETQYF
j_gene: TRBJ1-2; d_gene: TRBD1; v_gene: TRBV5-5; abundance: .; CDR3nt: TGTGCCAGCAGGAAAAGGCAGGGGGCGGACTATGGCTACACCTTC; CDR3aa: CASRKRQGADYGYTF
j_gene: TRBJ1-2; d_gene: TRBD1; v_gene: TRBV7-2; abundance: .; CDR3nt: TGTGCCAGCAGCCCCGGACAGGGAAGAGGCTATGGCTACACCTTC; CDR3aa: CASSPGQGRGYGYTF
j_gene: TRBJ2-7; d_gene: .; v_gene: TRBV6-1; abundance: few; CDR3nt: TGTGCCAGCAGTGAAGCGTGGGGGCAGGGCTACGAGCAGTACTTC; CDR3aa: CASSEAWGQGYEQYF
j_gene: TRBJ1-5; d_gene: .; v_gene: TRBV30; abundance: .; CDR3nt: TGTGCCTGGAGTACTGATAGCAATCAGCCCCAGCATTTT; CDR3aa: CAWSTDSNQPQHF
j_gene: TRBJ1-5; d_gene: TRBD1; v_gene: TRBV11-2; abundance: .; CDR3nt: TGTGCCAGCACCATTCCCCCGGGACAGTATAGCAATCAGCCCCAGCATTTT; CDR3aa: CASTIPPGQYSNQPQHF
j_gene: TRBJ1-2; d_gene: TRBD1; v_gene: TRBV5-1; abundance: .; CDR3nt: TGCGCCAGCAGCTTGGAGGGGACAGGAGGCTATGGCTACACCTTC; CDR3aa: CASSLEGTGGYGYTF